The entry that follows covers one TCR beta chain sequence. Its target is unknown. Libraries were prepared by immunoSEQ multiplex PCR; TCRdb keeps only in-frame clonotypes and omits some of them. The data show tens of thousands of clones, over 85% seen once. Germline CDR1 and CDR2: SEHNR and FQNEAQ (reference sequence). With 2 bases removed from V and 4 bases from J, the gap between germline ends came to 16 bases. CDR3 length: 16 amino acids. This entry comes from a study of T cell responses to AZD1222 COVID-19 vaccine. Findings and limits, study-wide: In a largely white British group with more females than males, clonal diversity was possibly underestimated. Reportedly, nearly half the spike-specific TCRs target unmutated variant regions.

The starting material was peripheral blood, obtained on day 0 of AZD1222 vaccination. The gene calls are TRBV7-9 and TRBJ2-3, with D possibly being TRBD2 (6 bases). The source of this sequence is an adult in good health. The CDR3 sequence: CASSLPGAHNADTQYF. The CDR3 DNA reads as TGTGCCAGCAGCTTACCGGGAGCCCACAACGCAGATACGCAGTATTTT.